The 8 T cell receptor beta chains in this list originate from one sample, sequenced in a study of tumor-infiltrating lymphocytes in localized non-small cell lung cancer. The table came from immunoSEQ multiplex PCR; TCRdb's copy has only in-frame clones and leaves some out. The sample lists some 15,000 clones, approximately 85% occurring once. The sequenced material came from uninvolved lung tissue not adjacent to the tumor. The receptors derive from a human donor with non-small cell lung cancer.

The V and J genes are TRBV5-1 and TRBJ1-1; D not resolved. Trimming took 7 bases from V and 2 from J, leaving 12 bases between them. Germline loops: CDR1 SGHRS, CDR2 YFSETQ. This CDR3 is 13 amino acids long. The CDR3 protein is CASGDVVNTEAFF. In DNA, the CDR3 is TGCGCCAGCGGAGACGTGGTAAACACTGAAGCTTTCTTT. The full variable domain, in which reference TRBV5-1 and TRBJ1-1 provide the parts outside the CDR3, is KAGVTQTPRYLIKTRGQQVTLSCSPISGHRSVSWYQQTPGQGLQFLFEYFSETQRNKGNFPGRFSGRQFSNSRSEMNVSTLELGDSALYLCASGDVVNTEAFFGQGTRLTVV.

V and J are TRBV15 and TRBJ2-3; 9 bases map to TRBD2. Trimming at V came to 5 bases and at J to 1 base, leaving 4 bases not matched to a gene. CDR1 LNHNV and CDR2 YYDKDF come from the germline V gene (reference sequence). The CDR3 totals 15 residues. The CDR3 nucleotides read TGTGCCACCAGCTTGCGGACTAGCGGCACAGATACGCAGTATTTT. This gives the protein CATSLRTSGTDTQYF. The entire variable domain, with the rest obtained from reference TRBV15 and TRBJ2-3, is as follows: DAMVIQNPRYQVTQFGKPVTLSCSQTLNHNVMYWYQQKSSQAPKLLFHYYDKDFNNEADTPDNFQSRRPNTSFCFLDIRSPGLGDTAMYLCATSLRTSGTDTQYFGPGTRLTVL.

DNA of the CDR3: TGTGCCAGCATCCAAGGGGAGCTGTTTTTT. Encoded protein: CASIQGELFF. The chain recombines TRBV7-9 with TRBJ2-2; unclear D gene. The V and J ends lost 7 bases and 8 bases respectively, with 5 bases between them. Germline loops: CDR1 SEHNR, CDR2 FQNEAQ (reference sequence). The CDR3 loop spans 10 amino acids. Using reference TRBV7-9 and TRBJ2-2 for the parts outside the CDR3, the full variable domain is DTGVSQNPRHKITKRGQNVTFRCDPISEHNRLYWYRQTLGQGPEFLTYFQNEAQLEKSRLLSDRFSAERPKGSFSTLEIQRTEQGDSAMYLCASIQGELFFGEGSRLTVL.

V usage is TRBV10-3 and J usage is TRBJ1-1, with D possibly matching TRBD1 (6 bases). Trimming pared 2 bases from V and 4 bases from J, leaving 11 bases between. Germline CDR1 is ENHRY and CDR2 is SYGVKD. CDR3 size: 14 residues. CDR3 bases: TGTGCCATCAGTGAGAGGGACACCGGCACTGAAGCTTTCTTT. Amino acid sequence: CAISERDTGTEAFF.

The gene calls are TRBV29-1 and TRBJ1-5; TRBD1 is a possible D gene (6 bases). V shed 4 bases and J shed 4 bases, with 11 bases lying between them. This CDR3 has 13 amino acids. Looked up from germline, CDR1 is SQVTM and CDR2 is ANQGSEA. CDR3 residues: CSVGTGMNQPQHF. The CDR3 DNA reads TGCAGCGTTGGAACAGGGATGAATCAGCCCCAGCATTTT.

The CDR3 DNA is TGTGCCAGCAGGCTCCCGCTTTGGCTGAACGGGACTAGGGTGGAGGGTACGCAGTATTTT. It codes for CASRLPLWLNGTRVEGTQYF. The chain joins TRBV2 to TRBJ2-3, with 8 positions matching TRBD2. The CDR3 is 20 residues long. After removal of 6 bases from V and 8 bases from J, the junction contained 28 bases not matched to a gene. Germline V gene lookup returns CDR1 SNHLY and CDR2 FYNNEI.

The CDR3 bases are TGTGCCAGCAGCCAAGGGACAGGGATCACCTATGGCTACACCTTC. This gives the protein CASSQGTGITYGYTF. The V gene is TRBV14, the J gene TRBJ1-2, with 8 nucleotides matching TRBD1. Germline CDR1 reads SGHDN; CDR2 reads FVKESK. Trimming took 1 base from V and 4 from J; bases not matched to a gene: 5. The CDR3 spans 15 residues.

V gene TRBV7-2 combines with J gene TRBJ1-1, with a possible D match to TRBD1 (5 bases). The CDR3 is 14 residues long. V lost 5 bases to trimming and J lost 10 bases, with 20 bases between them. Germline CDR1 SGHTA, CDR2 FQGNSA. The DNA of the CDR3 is TGTGCCAGCAGCCACGCAGCGGAGCGACAGAGAGCTTTCTTT. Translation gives CASSHAAERQRAFF.